Below, 23 T cell receptor beta chains from the same sample are listed, as sequenced in a study of PD-L1 blockade in urothelial cancer. Regarding time point: pretreatment peripheral blood. Data came from immunoSEQ multiplex PCR; TCRdb stores just in-frame clones and leaves some out. The table includes about 51,000 clones, around 83% detected once. The sample consisted of PBMCs, taken around atezolizumab (anti-PD-L1) treatment. The receptors derive from a man aged 60 to 69 with urothelial cancer.

The rearrangement uses TRBV27 and TRBJ2-7, with D maybe TRBD2 (5 bases). CDR1 is MNHEY and CDR2 is SMNVEV in the germline V gene (reference sequence). With 3 bases removed from V and 3 bases from J, the gap between germline ends came to 15 bases. The CDR3 contains 15 residues. CDR3 nucleotide sequence: TGTGCCAGCAGTTTGTCACGAGGGATTGGCTACGAGCAGTACTTC. This translates into CASSLSRGIGYEQYF.

The chain combines TRBV19 with TRBJ2-7; 9 bases map to TRBD1. Germline V gene sequence: CDR1 LNHDA, CDR2 SQIVND (reference sequence). CDR3 length: 13 amino acids. V shed 6 bases, J shed 7 bases, and the junction held 7 bases outside the gene matches. The CDR3 DNA reads TGTGCCAGTAGCGAACAGGGGGCCGGTGAGCAGTACTTC. Protein sequence: CASSEQGAGEQYF.

This chain links TRBV2 with TRBJ2-7, with 8 bases identical to TRBD1. The V gene's germline CDR1 is SNHLY and CDR2 FYNNEI. J gave up 4 bases and V 2 bases, and 4 bases lay outside the gene matches. The CDR3 consists of 14 residues. CDR3 sequence: CASSEQGAPYEQYF. As DNA, the CDR3 is TGTGCCAGCAGTGAACAGGGGGCCCCTTACGAGCAGTACTTC. Complete variable domain (other parts from reference TRBV2 and TRBJ2-7): EPEVTQTPSHQVTQMGQEVILRCVPISNHLYFYWYRQILGQKVEFLVSFYNNEISEKSEIFDDQFSVERPDGSNFTLKIRSTKLEDSAMYFCASSEQGAPYEQYFGPGTRLTVT.

J is TRBJ1-3 and V is TRBV18, with unresolved D. CDR3 length equals 18 residues. Germline V CDR1 and CDR2: KGHSH, LQKENI. V lost 0 bases and J lost 3, with 18 bases in between. Written as DNA, the CDR3 is TGTGCCAGCTCACCACCGAAATGGGGAGGTCCTCATGGAAACACCATATATTTT. Protein sequence: CASSPPKWGGPHGNTIYF.

The chain joins TRBV30 to TRBJ2-2; D is uncertain. CDR1 and CDR2 from the germline V gene are GTSNPN and SVGIG (reference sequence). This CDR3 is 13 amino acids long. V was clipped by 0 bases and J by 4 bases, with 6 bases between them. CDR3 nucleotide sequence: TGTGCCTGGAGTGTACTGATCACCGGGGAGCTGTTTTTT. Protein sequence: CAWSVLITGELFF.

This chain uses TRBV7-2 with TRBJ2-3, with D unclear. With 4 bases removed from V and 7 bases from J, the gap between germline ends came to 12 bases. CDR1 is SGHTA and CDR2 is FQGNSA in the germline V gene. The CDR3 loop spans 13 amino acids. The CDR3 region is CASSSPPLNTQYF. CDR3 nucleotides: TGTGCCAGCAGCTCCCCCCCCCTAAATACGCAGTATTTT. The full variable domain, rest sourced from reference TRBV7-2 and TRBJ2-3, is GAGVSQSPSNKVTEKGKDVELRCDPISGHTALYWYRQSLGQGLEFLIYFQGNSAPDKSGLPSDRFSAERTGGSVSTLTIQRTQQEDSAVYLCASSSPPLNTQYFGPGTRLTVL.

The rearrangement joins TRBV19 to TRBJ2-7; 8 bases agree with TRBD2. Germline V lookup: CDR1 LNHDA, CDR2 SQIVND (reference sequence). The CDR3 consists of 13 residues. The ends lost 4 bases at V and 12 bases at J; junction bases unmatched: 11. The CDR3 loop is CASSTGGTKTPYF. The DNA of the CDR3 is TGTGCCAGTAGTACGGGAGGGACAAAAACACCGTACTTC.

The chain couples TRBV30 to TRBJ2-1, with 7 bases fitting TRBD2. V was clipped by 2 bases and J by 4 bases; unmatched bases: 11. The CDR3 loop spans 16 amino acids. From germline, CDR1 is GTSNPN and CDR2 SVGIG (reference sequence). The CDR3 reads CAWSKVSAGAYNEQFF. In DNA, the CDR3 is TGTGCCTGGAGTAAAGTATCGGCGGGAGCGTACAATGAGCAGTTCTTC.

Here the CDR3 reads CASSDVLAGRNEQFF. In DNA form, the CDR3 reads TGTGCCAGCAGTGATGTACTAGCGGGAAGGAATGAGCAGTTCTTC. V is TRBV6-4 and J is TRBJ2-1; 10 nucleotides align to TRBD2. This CDR3 comprises 15 residues. The V segment lost 3 bases and the J segment 7 bases; nucleotides outside the gene matches: 6. Germline assignment: CDR1 MRHNA and CDR2 SNTAGT.

V is TRBV30 and J is TRBJ1-4; weak D call: TRBD1 (5 bases). The CDR3 has 14 amino acids. Deletions cut 8 bases from V and 8 bases from J, with 21 bases between. Germline V gene lookup returns CDR1 GTSNPN and CDR2 SVGIG (reference sequence). The CDR3 loop reads CATGHVRSSEKLFF. The CDR3 coding sequence is TGTGCCACCGGACACGTCCGGAGTTCGGAAAAACTGTTTTTT.

J is TRBJ2-1 and V is TRBV15; TRBD1 agrees at 9 bases. CDR1 is LNHNV, CDR2 YYDKDF, per germline (reference sequence). This CDR3 comprises 18 residues. V lost 0 bases and J lost 10; bases outside the gene matches: 16. CDR3 protein: CATSRESLSGTGRVEQFF. CDR3 bases: TGTGCCACCAGCAGAGAAAGCCTTTCCGGGACAGGGAGGGTCGAGCAGTTCTTC. Drawing the rest from reference TRBV15 and TRBJ2-1, the complete variable domain is DAMVIQNPRYQVTQFGKPVTLSCSQTLNHNVMYWYQQKSSQAPKLLFHYYDKDFNNEADTPDNFQSRRPNTSFCFLDIRSPGLGDTAMYLCATSRESLSGTGRVEQFFGPGTRLTVL.

The V gene is TRBV19, the J gene TRBJ2-7; D might be TRBD2 (5 bases). V dropped 3 bases and J dropped 6 bases, with 12 bases sitting between them. The CDR3 covers 13 residues. The germline CDR1 and CDR2 sequences are LNHDA and SQIVND (reference sequence). The CDR3 protein is CASSISLGLEQYF. DNA for the CDR3: TGTGCCAGTAGTATTAGCCTAGGACTCGAGCAGTACTTC.

This clone was counted once. The chain's CDR3 is CASSAPGQGISYEQYF. CDR3 nucleotides: TGTGCCAGCAGCGCACCGGGACAGGGAATCTCCTACGAGCAGTACTTC. The V and J genes are TRBV7-6 and TRBJ2-7, with 9 positions matching TRBD1. Germline V gives CDR1 SGHVS, CDR2 FNYEAQ. The CDR3 is 16 amino acids. Trimming at V came to 5 bases and at J to 0 bases, leaving 8 bases not matched to a gene.

The chain couples TRBV10-3 to TRBJ2-3; weak D call: TRBD2 (5 bases). This CDR3 is 15 amino acids long. CDR1 is ENHRY and CDR2 is SYGVKD in the germline V gene. Trimming left V 0 bases short and J 4 bases short, with 11 bases between. DNA of the CDR3: TGTGCCATCAGTGAGTCGCTTCTACTAGCAGATACGCAGTATTTT. This gives the protein CAISESLLLADTQYF.

In its sample, this clone was seen once. V is TRBV19 and J is TRBJ2-1; 7 bases are a match to TRBD2. V dropped 5 bases and J dropped 6; count of bases not matched to a gene: 13. Per the germline V gene, CDR1 is LNHDA and CDR2 is SQIVND (reference sequence). CDR3 size: 16 residues. CDR3 DNA sequence: TGTGCCAGTAGTTTCTTAAACGGGAGGACCCTCAATGAGCAGTTCTTC. Protein: CASSFLNGRTLNEQFF.

The gene calls are TRBV12-5 and TRBJ2-5, with a weak D call TRBD2 (6 bases). This CDR3 has 16 amino acids. V was pared by 5 bases and J by 5 bases, with 21 bases between. Germline V gene data show CDR1 as LGHNT and CDR2 as FRNRAP. Here the CDR3 DNA reads TGTGCTAGTGGTCCCCCCATCGGGAGAATCGGCGAGACCCAGTACTTC. Its protein is CASGPPIGRIGETQYF. Full variable domain (rest looked up from reference TRBV12-5 and TRBJ2-5): DARVTQTPRHKVTEMGQEVTMRCQPILGHNTVFWYRQTMMQGLELLAYFRNRAPLDDSGMPKDRFSAEMPDATLATLKIQPSEPRDSAVYFCASGPPIGRIGETQYFGPGTRLLVL.

The rearrangement links TRBV14 to TRBJ1-1; D not certain. The CDR3 loop spans 14 amino acids. Germline V gene lookup returns CDR1 SGHDN and CDR2 FVKESK. Trimming stripped 6 bases from V and 2 bases from J, with 13 bases between. For the CDR3, the DNA is TGTGCCAGCAGTGGATTGGGCAGTAACACTGAAGCTTTCTTT. It encodes CASSGLGSNTEAFF.

This clone was observed once. This chain joins TRBV2 and TRBJ2-3; 11 bases are shared with TRBD1. Germline CDR1 and CDR2: SNHLY and FYNNEI. This CDR3 contains 21 residues. V gave up 1 base and J gave up 0 bases; unmatched junction bases: 15. The DNA for the CDR3 is TGTGCCAGCAGTGAAGTTTGGGGACAGGGGGACGCTTGGGCTAGCACAGATACGCAGTATTTT. It specifies CASSEVWGQGDAWASTDTQYF. The full variable domain, rest sourced from reference TRBV2 and TRBJ2-3, is EPEVTQTPSHQVTQMGQEVILRCVPISNHLYFYWYRQILGQKVEFLVSFYNNEISEKSEIFDDQFSVERPDGSNFTLKIRSTKLEDSAMYFCASSEVWGQGDAWASTDTQYFGPGTRLTVL.

V usage is TRBV7-9 and J usage is TRBJ1-1; D possibly corresponds to TRBD1 (5 bases). CDR3 length equals 13 residues. Trimming shortened V by 0 bases and J by 10 bases, and 12 bases separated the two germline ends. CDR1 SEHNR and CDR2 FQNEAQ come from the germline V gene (reference sequence). CDR3 DNA sequence: TGTGCCAGCAGCTTAGCGATGCGGGGGGGAGCTTTCTTT. Translating gives CASSLAMRGGAFF. Using reference TRBV7-9 and TRBJ1-1 for the parts outside the CDR3, the full variable domain is DTGVSQNPRHKITKRGQNVTFRCDPISEHNRLYWYRQTLGQGPEFLTYFQNEAQLEKSRLLSDRFSAERPKGSFSTLEIQRTEQGDSAMYLCASSLAMRGGAFFGQGTRLTVV.

The chain carries TRBV6-5 and TRBJ2-7; TRBD2 is a possible D gene (5 bases). This CDR3 has 14 residues. V lost 6 bases and J 5 bases, leaving 17 bases between the germline ends. Germline V CDR1 and CDR2: MNHEY, SVGAGI. CDR3 sequence (DNA): TGTGCCAGCAGCTCTGGGTGGGAGAGGAACGAGCAGTACTTC. Amino acids: CASSSGWERNEQYF.

V is TRBV30 and J is TRBJ2-7, with D possibly matching TRBD2 (6 bases). Trimming shortened V by 3 bases and J by 7 bases, and 16 bases separated the two germline ends. The CDR3 runs 13 residues. Germline V CDR1 and CDR2: GTSNPN, SVGIG (reference sequence). The CDR3 region is CAWRGQGAGEQYF. The CDR3, as DNA: TGTGCCTGGAGGGGGCAGGGCGCGGGGGAGCAGTACTTC. Complete variable domain (other parts from reference TRBV30 and TRBJ2-7): SQTIHQWPATLVQPVGSPLSLECTVEGTSNPNLYWYRQAAGRGLQLLFYSVGIGQISSEVPQNLSASRPQDRQFILSSKKLLLSDSGFYLCAWRGQGAGEQYFGPGTRLTVT.

The chain combines TRBV19 with TRBJ2-7, with D perhaps TRBD2 (6 bases). This CDR3 contains 14 residues. V was shortened by 5 bases and J by 5 bases, with 16 bases between the two germline ends. CDR1 and CDR2 (germline): LNHDA, SQIVND (reference sequence). DNA of the CDR3: TGTGCCAGTAGTCTTCCCGCGGAGGGCCACGAGCAGTACTTC. It codes for CASSLPAEGHEQYF.

V and J are TRBV5-1 and TRBJ2-5, with no clear D. The CDR3 runs to 11 residues. The germline V gene has CDR1 SGHRS and CDR2 YFSETQ. The V end was cut by 4 bases, the J end by 6 bases, with 7 bases between. The CDR3: CASSAEKTQYF. CDR3 nucleotide sequence: TGCGCCAGCAGCGCGGAAAAGACCCAGTACTTC.